Listed below are T cell receptor beta chains from one sample, sequenced in a study of T cells in Graves' hyperthyroidism and ophthalmopathy. TCRdb recomputed calls from the multiplex PCR reads with MiXCR, one row per CDR3 protein. The sample includes under 600,000 distinct CDR3 sequences, 16% of them seen just once. Sequences were obtained from blood. The origin of the receptors is a middle-aged woman with Graves' ophthalmopathy. CDR3s include the opening cysteine and the closing phenylalanine or tryptophan. The order of the fields is V gene, clone size, D gene, J gene, CDR3 DNA, CDR3 protein. A D gene is named only where the DNA matches it firmly. A row's size may be missing; if present it is once, few, many or a size class.

>TRBV15|-|-|TRBJ1-4
TGTGCCACCAGCAGAGAAGTGATGGCAACTAATGAAAAACTGTTTTTT
CATSREVMATNEKLFF
>TRBV28|few|-|TRBJ2-5
TGTGCCAGCAGTTTAAGGGTACCGCCGACTCAGTACTTC
CASSLRVPPTQYF
>TRBV6-1|many|-|TRBJ2-1
TGTGCCAGCCGGGTTGGGGTCAGGAACAATGAGCAGTTCTTC
CASRVGVRNNEQFF
>TRBV2|-|TRBD2|TRBJ2-3
TGTGCCAGCAGTCACAACGGACTAGCGGGGGGTAGCACAGATACGCAGTATTTT
CASSHNGLAGGSTDTQYF
>TRBV12-3/TRBV12-4|many|-|TRBJ1-5
TGTGCCAGCAGTTTAAGTCAGGGCCTCCATCAGCCCCAGCATTTT
CASSLSQGLHQPQHF
>TRBV20-1|-|-|TRBJ2-3
TGCAGTGCTAGTCTAGCGAGCGGAGAGGGTACGCAGTATTTT
CSASLASGEGTQYF
>TRBV6-2/TRBV6-3|-|TRBD1|TRBJ2-1
TGTGCCAGCAGGACAGAAGACAGGGCCCATGAGCAGTTCTTC
CASRTEDRAHEQFF
>TRBV5-6|few|TRBD1|TRBJ1-2
TGTGCCAGCAGCTATAACAGGGGGACTCGGGGCTACACCTTC
CASSYNRGTRGYTF
>TRBV15|-|TRBD2|TRBJ2-5
TGTGCCACCAGCAGGGGGACTAGCGGGAGGGCAGGAGAGACCCAGTACTTC
CATSRGTSGRAGETQYF
>TRBV28|many|-|TRBJ1-5
TGTGCCAGCAGTGGGGGGGTGGGAGACAATCAGCCCCAGCATTTT
CASSGGVGDNQPQHF
>TRBV30|many|-|TRBJ2-1
TGTGCCTGGGCCCCAGGGACTGGCTACAATGAGCAGTTCTTC
CAWAPGTGYNEQFF
>TRBV19|-|-|TRBJ2-1
TGTGCCAGTCGTACGGGGAGGAATGAGCAGTTCTTC
CASRTGRNEQFF
>TRBV24-1|-|-|TRBJ2-3
TGTGCCACCAGTGCCCCGGGACCAATAGGGGCAGATACGCAGTATTTT
CATSAPGPIGADTQYF
>TRBV3-1|-|-|TRBJ2-7
TGTGCCAGCAGCCCCGATTGGAGCTCCTACGAGCAGTACTTC
CASSPDWSSYEQYF
>TRBV6-1|-|-|TRBJ2-2
TGTGCCAGCAGTGAAGGAGAGGGGCCGAACACCGGGGAGCTGTTTTTT
CASSEGEGPNTGELFF
>TRBV28|few|-|TRBJ2-5
TGTGCCAGCTCTAAGGGGGGAGAGACCCAGTACTTC
CASSKGGETQYF
>TRBV10-2|-|-|TRBJ2-1
TGCGCCAGCATAGAGCAGGGGTTAGGAGAGCAGTTCTTC
CASIEQGLGEQFF
>TRBV7-9|few|-|TRBJ1-1
TGTGCCAGCAGTCTGGGGGCCGAAGGAGAAGCTTTCTTT
CASSLGAEGEAFF
>TRBV11-2|many|TRBD2|TRBJ2-7
TGTGCCAGCAGCTCTATACGAAGCGGGAGTCCCTACGAGCAGTACTTC
CASSSIRSGSPYEQYF
>TRBV29-1|many|-|TRBJ2-1
TGCAGCGCGCCGGGACGGGGGACCTACAATGAGCAGTTCTTC
CSAPGRGTYNEQFF
>TRBV15|few|-|TRBJ1-1
TGTGCCACCAGTCCTGGACGGGGGAACACTGAAGCTTTCTTT
CATSPGRGNTEAFF
>TRBV20-1|many|-|TRBJ1-5
TGCAGTGCTTCAGCACAGCACCATCAGCCCCAGCATTTT
CSASAQHHQPQHF
>TRBV19|-|TRBD1|TRBJ1-2
TGTGCCAGTAGGCGGCCGGGACAGAAAACCTATGGCTACACCTTC
CASRRPGQKTYGYTF
>TRBV27|-|-|TRBJ2-6
TGTGCCAGCAGTCCGTGGATCTCTGGGGCCAACGTCCTGACTTTC
CASSPWISGANVLTF
>TRBV30|many|-|TRBJ2-3
TGTGCCTGGAGCCACCGGGACCAAAGAGGGTCAGATACGCAGTATTTT
CAWSHRDQRGSDTQYF
>TRBV3-1|-|-|TRBJ2-1
TGTGCCAGCAGCCAAGGCGAGGTGGGATTTGAGCAGTTCTTC
CASSQGEVGFEQFF
>TRBV7-2|many|-|TRBJ2-5
TGTGCCAGCAGCTTAGGGGGGCCTCGGGAGACCCAGTACTTC
CASSLGGPRETQYF
>TRBV9|few|-|TRBJ2-3
TGTGCCAGCAGCCTTACTGGCGGGCGGTCCACAGATACGCAGTATTTT
CASSLTGGRSTDTQYF
>TRBV7-3|many|TRBD1|TRBJ1-2
TGTGCCAGCAGCTTGACAGGGCAGGGGAACTATGGCTACACCTTC
CASSLTGQGNYGYTF